This TCR beta chain was documented in a study of blood T cell repertoires in COVID-19 (dated by TCRdb to between 2020 and 2021). In terms of the full investigation: The collaborator samples originated in the United States, Italy and Spain and spanned the acute and convalescent phases of COVID-19. The prospective study material was composed of cDNA or gDNA derived from T cells, B-cell-depleted T cells, or PBMCs. Subjects who had been exposed to COVID-19, were actively infected with it, or had recovered from it provided the deeply sampled blood TCRbeta repertoires that made up the dataset. The repertoires were released in a freely available public database intended as a resource for research on the immune response to SARS-CoV-2. The samples were drawn from the first 160 participants of the ongoing ImmuneRACE study and from about 1,200 subjects provided by 6 global collaborators. The sample metadata nearly always contained a de-identified subject ID, COVID-19 status, age in years and sex. HLA class I and class II types, where available, came from metadata supplied by the sample provider rather than from assay-based typing.

The paper as a whole reports these results and caveats: The amount of clinical and demographic metadata varied by source and participant and was provided uncurated.

The CDR3 contains 16 residues, cysteine and phenylalanine counted. CDR3 DNA is the only sequence kept; it has 48 bases, read in frame from the first base. V has 4 bases trimmed and J has 7 bases trimmed; junction bases matching no gene number 9. The germline V gene (reference sequence) supplies CDR1 LGHDT and CDR2 YNNKEL. TCRbeta CDR3 regions were amplified from genomic DNA using the immunoSEQ Assay, a bias-controlled multiplex PCR. As for the original processing: Within the assay, amplification of reference gene primers was used to estimate how many nucleated cells each sample contained. To quantify the absolute abundance of each unique TCRbeta CDR3 rearrangement, sequence reads were collapsed and filtered. Productive Simpson clonality was computed per sample as the square root of Simpson's diversity index over productive rearrangements. TCRdb carries this immuneACCESS record with in-frame sequences only. Its versions omit some clonotypes, under half of them owing to an unresolved V gene in the studies checked, with the rest unexplained. V, J and clone size are those of that table, while D and trimming were read from the DNA. In this sample the table shows 110,000 to 150,000 clones, 70% to 85% of which occur a single time. Of the sample, 3% to 4.5% falls within the top ten clones.

The collaborating institutions used their own protocols to collect whole blood in K2EDTA tubes. For TCRbeta analysis, collaborators shipped samples in one of three forms: frozen whole blood, isolated PBMCs, or DNA extracted from either of those sample types. For this clone: Its antigen remains unidentified. No base quality information exists; no much larger clone differs at one position.

The rearranged chain carries TRBV3-1 (or the pseudogene TRBV3-2) and TRBJ2-1, with 11 middle bases fitting TRBD2. This sequence originates from a man aged 60-69 years with acute or convalescent COVID-19. Sequencing used peripheral blood. The encoded CDR3 is CASSRGGTSGLNEQFF. The nucleotide sequence is TGTGCCAGCAGCCGGGGGGGGACTAGCGGACTTAATGAGCAGTTCTTC.